This T cell receptor (beta chain) came from a study of identical twins. Notes on the study in general: In zero-insertion analyses, partial confounding could arise from invariant MAIT and iNKT cells. Insertions were reduced in abundant cord blood beta clonotypes but not in memory repertoires. Excess sharing by twins proved weaker in beta out-of-frame sequences.

Trimming cost V 3 bases and J 6 bases, with 11 bases left between them. The length of the CDR3 is 13 residues. Germline V CDR1 and CDR2: LNHDA, SQIVND (reference sequence). TCRdb used MiXCR to reprocess the 5' RACE reads, holding one entry per CDR3 protein. The data hold approximately 690,000 distinct CDR3 sequences, with 5.5% to 7.5% observed a single time. This clonotype has only a few counts. Its antigen is currently unknown. Sequencing used naive T cells sorted from blood. V is TRBV19 and J is TRBJ1-1; TRBD1 might be the D (5 bases). The sequence was collected from a man aged 18 to 30 in good health. The CDR3 region is CASSMSGGAEAFF. The CDR3 coding sequence is TGTGCCAGTAGTATGTCGGGGGGAGCTGAAGCTTTCTTT. Together with reference TRBV19 and TRBJ1-1, the CDR3 gives the full variable domain: DGGITQSPKYLFRKEGQNVTLSCEQNLNHDAMYWYRQDPGQGLRLIYYSQIVNDFQKGDIAEGYSVSREKKESFPLTVTSAQKNPTAFYLCASSMSGGAEAFFGQGTRLTVV.